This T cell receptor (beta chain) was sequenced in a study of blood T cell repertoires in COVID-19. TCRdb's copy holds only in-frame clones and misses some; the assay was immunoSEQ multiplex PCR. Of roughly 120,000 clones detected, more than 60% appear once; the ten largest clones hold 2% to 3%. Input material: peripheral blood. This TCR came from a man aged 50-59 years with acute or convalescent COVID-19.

This CDR3 reads CSAWDNTVGDTF. In nucleotides, the CDR3 is TGCAGCGCCTGGGACAACACCGTTGGGGACACCTTC. The J gene is TRBJ1-2, the V gene TRBV29-1; D may be TRBD1 (6 bases). Trimming took 7 bases from V and 12 from J, leaving 21 bases between them. This CDR3 spans 12 amino acids. Germline CDR1 and CDR2: SQVTM and ANQGSEA.